This T cell receptor (beta chain) came from a study of metastatic and nonmetastatic thyroid tumors. About the study: Where malignant and benign thyroid patients were concerned, repertoires were compared across blood and tumor or nodule tissue.

This clone was recorded at least ten times. Its antigen is as yet unknown. CDR3 length: 14 amino acids. V shed 2 bases and J 4 bases; nucleotides not matched to a gene: 1. CDR1 and CDR2 (germline): MNHEY, SVGAGI. No treatment of any kind had been given to any patient before thyroid surgery. Study-wide results and caveats: As reported, TCR beta diversity in blood and tumor was significantly higher in malignant thyroid tumors than in benign nodules.

Authors' processing steps: The distant-metastasis classifier for papillary thyroid cancer was built from CDR3 differences across clinicopathological groups. TCRdb re-clonotyped the PCR reads through MiXCR. TCRdb's processing, not the authors' own work, is the source of the V and J calls. This table has some 69,000 clones, 14% appearing once. The rearrangement links TRBV6-5 to TRBJ2-1, with 8 nucleotides matching TRBD2. Sequencing was carried out using blood. This clonotype originated in a male donor with papillary thyroid cancer or a benign thyroid nodule (not recorded which). Some clones in this sample may be carry-over from other donors' samples. As DNA, the CDR3 is TGTGCCAGCAGTTACCTAGCGGGTTACAATGAGCAGTTCTTC. Protein: CASSYLAGYNEQFF.